This T cell receptor beta chain was sequenced during a study of blood T cell repertoires in COVID-19. At the level of the study: The United States, Italy and Spain supplied acute and convalescent COVID-19 samples.

This CDR3 contains 15 residues. CDR1 and CDR2 (germline): SEHNR, FQNEAQ (reference sequence). V gave up 0 bases and J gave up 5 bases; unmatched junction bases: 3. Followed longitudinally, the Seattle patients had been enrolled during active infection. As processed by the authors: Reference gene primer amplification gave nucleated cell count estimates. The assay was immunoSEQ multiplex PCR, and TCRdb's table has in-frame clones only and misses some. The V and J calls and clone size are taken from that table; D and trimming were inferred from the DNA. This sample carries roughly 100,000 clones, 90% of them seen once, and the ten largest clones take more than 6%.

Specimen: peripheral blood. The sequence came from a man aged 18 to 30 with COVID-19, enrolled during active disease. This chain connects TRBV7-9 to TRBJ2-7; 11 nucleotides match TRBD1. This CDR3 is CASSLADRGRNEQYF. CDR3 DNA: TGTGCCAGCAGCTTAGCGGACAGGGGGCGAAACGAGCAGTACTTC. The full variable domain, its missing parts supplied by reference TRBV7-9 and TRBJ2-7, is DTGVSQNPRHKITKRGQNVTFRCDPISEHNRLYWYRQTLGQGPEFLTYFQNEAQLEKSRLLSDRFSAERPKGSFSTLEIQRTEQGDSAMYLCASSLADRGRNEQYFGPGTRLTVT.